A selection of T cell receptor beta chains follows, all from one sample in a study of T cell responses to AZD1222 COVID-19 vaccine. TCRdb keeps only in-frame clones here, not all; method: immunoSEQ multiplex PCR. Altogether approximately 70,000 clones are present, more than 80% being singletons, with the ten largest covering about 2.5%. Here the sequenced sample was peripheral blood, taken on day 0 of AZD1222 vaccination. All receptors derive from an adult in good health. Each CDR3 is given without its conserved first and last residue.

V gene: TRBV7-8; J gene: TRBJ2-2; CDR3 protein: ASSLGGGVTGELF
V gene: TRBV21-1; J gene: TRBJ2-7; CDR3 protein: ASSRTGFSYEQY
V gene: TRBV12-5; J gene: TRBJ1-5; CDR3 protein: ASGLVRDRGRGQPQH
V gene: TRBV27; J gene: TRBJ1-4; CDR3 protein: ASRPAGGEKLF
V gene: TRBV5-1; J gene: TRBJ1-3; CDR3 protein: ASSSRPGQGRNTIY
V gene: TRBV15; J gene: TRBJ1-5; CDR3 protein: ATSRDSTGGNQPQH
V gene: TRBV30; J gene: TRBJ1-5; CDR3 protein: AWRSTQSNQPQH
V gene: TRBV9; J gene: TRBJ2-1; CDR3 protein: ASSVDSLDEQF
V gene: TRBV27; J gene: TRBJ1-2; CDR3 protein: ASSPRGYGYT
V gene: TRBV6-5; J gene: TRBJ1-6; CDR3 protein: ASSSRQGENSPLH
V gene: TRBV11-2; J gene: TRBJ1-4; CDR3 protein: AGRRAPNEKLF
V gene: TRBV7-3; J gene: TRBJ2-1; CDR3 protein: ASSSGVAGAPEQF
V gene: TRBV15; J gene: TRBJ2-1; CDR3 protein: ATSNLLAGGLNEQF
V gene: TRBV29-1; J gene: TRBJ1-5; CDR3 protein: SVTEGDQPQH
V gene: TRBV2; J gene: TRBJ1-1; CDR3 protein: ASSSGFRTGGAEAF
V gene: TRBV7-2; J gene: TRBJ1-1; CDR3 protein: ASSERRTGSEAF
V gene: TRBV7-8; J gene: TRBJ2-1; CDR3 protein: ASSHQGQNEQF
V gene: TRBV6-5; J gene: TRBJ1-1; CDR3 protein: ASSSDRGMNTEAF
V gene: TRBV27; J gene: TRBJ2-3; CDR3 protein: ASTRGRTDTQY
V gene: TRBV5-6; J gene: TRBJ1-4; CDR3 protein: ASSLRRVRTNEKLF
V gene: TRBV19; J gene: TRBJ1-1; CDR3 protein: ASSNLAGGTEAF
V gene: TRBV3-1/TRBV3-2; J gene: TRBJ1-2; CDR3 protein: ASSPIQTGRVYGYT
V gene: TRBV18; J gene: TRBJ2-3; CDR3 protein: ASSPQTPGTGTTDTQY
V gene: TRBV7-2; J gene: TRBJ1-2; CDR3 protein: ASSLWRGDGYT
V gene: TRBV29-1; J gene: TRBJ1-2; CDR3 protein: SVDRDRGLYGYT
V gene: TRBV18; J gene: TRBJ1-2; CDR3 protein: ASSPSGGYGYT
V gene: TRBV9; J gene: TRBJ2-1; CDR3 protein: ASSGLVHEQF
V gene: TRBV3-1/TRBV3-2; J gene: TRBJ2-1; CDR3 protein: ASSRGRTGGGEQF
V gene: TRBV5-6; J gene: TRBJ1-6; CDR3 protein: ASSLGQQTGSRSPLH
V gene: TRBV19; J gene: TRBJ1-1; CDR3 protein: ASSIGPVDTEAF
V gene: TRBV12-3/TRBV12-4; J gene: TRBJ1-2; CDR3 protein: ASRDSNYGYT
V gene: TRBV6-1; J gene: TRBJ1-5; CDR3 protein: ASSEQGQGPQPQH
V gene: TRBV18; J gene: TRBJ1-1; CDR3 protein: ASSPRGGRGTEAF
V gene: TRBV5-1; J gene: TRBJ1-6; CDR3 protein: ASSLRPGNSPLH
V gene: TRBV25-1; J gene: TRBJ1-5; CDR3 protein: ASSPHKGQPQH
V gene: TRBV7-9; J gene: TRBJ2-1; CDR3 protein: ASSSVTSDSEQF
V gene: TRBV28; J gene: TRBJ1-1; CDR3 protein: ASRNAGTARIEAF
V gene: TRBV25-1; J gene: TRBJ1-1; CDR3 protein: ASRDRWNTEAF
V gene: TRBV5-8; J gene: TRBJ2-6; CDR3 protein: ASSLEGSGANVLT
V gene: TRBV28; J gene: TRBJ1-1; CDR3 protein: ASSLPPAGGTEAF
V gene: TRBV2; J gene: TRBJ2-3; CDR3 protein: ASSQDRTDTQY